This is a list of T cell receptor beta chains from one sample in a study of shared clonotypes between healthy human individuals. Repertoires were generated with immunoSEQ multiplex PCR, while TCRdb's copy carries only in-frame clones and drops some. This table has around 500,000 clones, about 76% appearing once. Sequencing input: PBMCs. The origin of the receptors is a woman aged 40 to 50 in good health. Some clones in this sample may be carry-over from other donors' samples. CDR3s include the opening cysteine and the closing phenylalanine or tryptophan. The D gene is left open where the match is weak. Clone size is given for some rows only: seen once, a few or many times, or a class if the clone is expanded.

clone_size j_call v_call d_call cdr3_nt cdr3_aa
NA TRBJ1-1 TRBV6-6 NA TGTGCCAGCAGAAAAAGGGACACTGAAGCTTTCTTT CASRKRDTEAFF
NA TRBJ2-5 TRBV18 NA TGTGCCAGCTCACCAACAGGCCAGGGGTTGGAGGAGACCCAGTACTTC CASSPTGQGLEETQYF
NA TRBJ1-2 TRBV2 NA TGTGCCAGCAGTCAGAGGGCGGCTACTAACTATGGCTACACCTTC CASSQRAATNYGYTF
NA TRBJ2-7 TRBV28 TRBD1 TGTGCCAGCAGCCCGGGGGCGACAGGGGGCAACGAGCAGTACTTC CASSPGATGGNEQYF
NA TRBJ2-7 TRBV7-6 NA TGTGCCAGCAGCCCGAGGGGGATTGTCGAGCAGTACTTC CASSPRGIVEQYF
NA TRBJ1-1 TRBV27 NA TGTGCCAGCAGGTCTTGGGAGTTGAACACTGAAGCTTTCTTT CASRSWELNTEAFF
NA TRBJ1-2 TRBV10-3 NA TGTGCCATCAGTGCGGACGGAGTTAACTATGGCTACACCTTC CAISADGVNYGYTF
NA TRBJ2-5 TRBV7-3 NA TGTGCCAGCAGCTTAAACTTTGGGACCCAGTACTTC CASSLNFGTQYF
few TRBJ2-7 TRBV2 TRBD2 TGTGCCAGCAGTGGCGAGCGGGAGGCCTACGAGCAGTACTTC CASSGEREAYEQYF
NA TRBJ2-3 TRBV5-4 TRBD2 TGTGCCAGCAGCTTGGGGACTAGCGGGAGGGAGGTTACGCAGTATTTT CASSLGTSGREVTQYF
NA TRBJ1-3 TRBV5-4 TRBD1 TGTGCCAGCAGCTCCGGGACAGGGACCTCTGGAAACACCATATATTTT CASSSGTGTSGNTIYF
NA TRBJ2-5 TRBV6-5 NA TGTGCCAGCAGCCAATTCGCACAAGAGACCCAGTACTTC CASSQFAQETQYF
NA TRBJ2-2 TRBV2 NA TGTGCCAGGGCAGCGGATCTAAACACCGGGGAGCTGTTTTTT CARAADLNTGELFF
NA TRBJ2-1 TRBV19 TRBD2 TGTGCCAGTAGTATGAGGAGCGGGAGGTTCAAGGGTGAGCAGTTCTTC CASSMRSGRFKGEQFF
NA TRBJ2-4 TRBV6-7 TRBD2 TGTGCCAGCAGTCCCGGGACTAGCGGGAGGGCGGGCAAAAACATTCAGTACTTC CASSPGTSGRAGKNIQYF
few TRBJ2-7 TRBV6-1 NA TGTGCCAGCAGTGAGTTGACGGGATTCTACGAGCAGTACTTC CASSELTGFYEQYF
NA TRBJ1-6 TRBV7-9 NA TGTGCCAGCAGCTTACAGGGTAATGGTGCACCCCTCCACTTT CASSLQGNGAPLHF
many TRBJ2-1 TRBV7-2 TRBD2 TGTGCCAGCCAAGGACTAGCGACCGAGCAGTTCTTC CASQGLATEQFF
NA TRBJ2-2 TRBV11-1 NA TGTGCCAGCAGCGACGACACCGGGGAGCTGTTTTTT CASSDDTGELFF
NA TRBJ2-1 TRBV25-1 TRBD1 TGTGCCAGCAGTGAAAGACAGGGTTCCTTTCGGAATGAGCAGTTCTTC CASSERQGSFRNEQFF
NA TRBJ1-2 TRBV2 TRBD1 TGTGCCAGCAGTGAGGTCAGGGGGAACTATGGCTACACCTTC CASSEVRGNYGYTF
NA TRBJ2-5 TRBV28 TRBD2 TGTGCCAGCAGTCCCCGTACGGGAGGACAAGAGACCCAGTACTTC CASSPRTGGQETQYF
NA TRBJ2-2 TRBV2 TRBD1 TGTGCCAGCAGTGATGACAGGGAGAACACCGGGGAGCTGTTTTTT CASSDDRENTGELFF
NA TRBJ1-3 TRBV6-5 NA TGTGCCAGCAGACCGATGACCAACTCTGGAAACACCATATATTTT CASRPMTNSGNTIYF
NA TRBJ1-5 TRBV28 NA TGTGCCAGCCGTCCCGACAGCAATCAGCCCCAGCATTTT CASRPDSNQPQHF
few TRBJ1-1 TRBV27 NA TGTGCCAGCAGTGATATGAACACTGAAGCTTTCTTT CASSDMNTEAFF
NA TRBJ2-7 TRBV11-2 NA TGTGCCAGCAGCTTAACGAGTGAGCAGTACTTC CASSLTSEQYF
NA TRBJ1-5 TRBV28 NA TGTGCCAGCAGTACAGGGAGCCAGCCCCAGCATTTT CASSTGSQPQHF
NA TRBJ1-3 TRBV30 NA TGTGCCTGGAGTGTACTTGGAGGTGGAAACACCATATATTTT CAWSVLGGGNTIYF
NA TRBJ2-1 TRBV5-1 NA TGCGCCAGCAGCCAGACGACAATGGGGGGGCTGGTCGGCAATGAGCAGTTCTTC CASSQTTMGGLVGNEQFF
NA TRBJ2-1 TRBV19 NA TGTGCCAGTAGCTGGTCTTTGTGGACGTCCCATGAGCAGTTCTTC CASSWSLWTSHEQFF
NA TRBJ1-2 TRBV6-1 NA TGTGCCAGCAACATGATTCTTAACTATGGCTACACCTTC CASNMILNYGYTF
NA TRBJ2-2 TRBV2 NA TGTGCCAGCAGTGAAATACCGACCGTGGCCGGGGAGCTGTTTTTT CASSEIPTVAGELFF
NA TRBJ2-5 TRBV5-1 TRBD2 TGCGCCAGCAGCTTGGGAGTAGTCAGCGGGAGTTCGGAGACCCAGTACTTC CASSLGVVSGSSETQYF
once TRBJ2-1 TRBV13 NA TGTGCCAGCAGCTTAGGGAGTGCGGGTTTCAGGAATGAGCAGTTCTTC CASSLGSAGFRNEQFF
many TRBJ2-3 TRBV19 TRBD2 TGTGCCAGTAGTATTCACAGGTTTCTAGCGGGAGCCGTTGGCACAGATACGCAGTATTTT CASSIHRFLAGAVGTDTQYF
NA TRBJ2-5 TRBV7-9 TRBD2 TGTGCCAGCAGCTTAGGACTAGCGGGAGTTTCGGGGGAGACCCAGTACTTC CASSLGLAGVSGETQYF
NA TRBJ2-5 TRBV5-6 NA TGTGCCAGCAGGCGAGGGGTTTTGCAAGAGACCCAGTACTTC CASRRGVLQETQYF
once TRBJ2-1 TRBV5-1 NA TGCGCCAGCAGCTTGTTAGGAGACTTGGACTACAATGAGCAGTTCTTC CASSLLGDLDYNEQFF
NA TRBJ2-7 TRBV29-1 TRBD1 TGCAGCGTTGGGGGACAGGGTGTCCACGAGCAGTACTTC CSVGGQGVHEQYF
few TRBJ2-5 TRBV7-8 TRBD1 TGTGCCAGCAGCCAAGGGACCACAGGGGGCCTACTCCAAGAGACCCAGTACTTC CASSQGTTGGLLQETQYF
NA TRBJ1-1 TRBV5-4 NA TGTGCCAGCAGCTTGAGACTTAACACTGAAGCTTTCTTT CASSLRLNTEAFF
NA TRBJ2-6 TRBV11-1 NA TGTGCCAGCAGCTTACGGGGCTTGAGAGGGGCCAACGTCCTGACTTTC CASSLRGLRGANVLTF
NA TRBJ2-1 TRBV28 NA TGTGCCAGCAGGGGGACGAGCTCCTACAATGAGCAGTTCTTC CASRGTSSYNEQFF
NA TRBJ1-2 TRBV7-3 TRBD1 TGTGCCAGCAGCTCAGGACAGGGAAGCTATGGCTACACCTTC CASSSGQGSYGYTF
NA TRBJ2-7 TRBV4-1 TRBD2 TGCGCCAGCAGCCAAGGTCTGCTAGCGGGAGGTAACGAGCAGTACTTC CASSQGLLAGGNEQYF
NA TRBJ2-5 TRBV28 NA TGTGCCAGCAGCTACAGGACAAGACAAGAGACCCAGTACTTC CASSYRTRQETQYF
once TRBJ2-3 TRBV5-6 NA TGTGCCAGCAGCTTGGGGCGGCACACAGATACGCAGTATTTT CASSLGRHTDTQYF
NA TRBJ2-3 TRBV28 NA TGTGCCAGCAGCACTCCTAGCACAGATACGCAGTATTTT CASSTPSTDTQYF
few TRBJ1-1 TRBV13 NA TGTGCCAGCAGCTTTCAAGAGAACACTGAAGCTTTCTTT CASSFQENTEAFF
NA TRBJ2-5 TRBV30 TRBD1 TGTACCTGTAACAGGGGGTTTGGAGAGACCCAGTACTTC CTCNRGFGETQYF
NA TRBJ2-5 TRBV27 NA TGTGCCAGCGGCCTCTCCCAAGAGACCCAGTACTTC CASGLSQETQYF
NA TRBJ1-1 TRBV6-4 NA TGTGCCAGCAGTACAGGGTTAGGGGACACTGAAGCTTTCTTT CASSTGLGDTEAFF
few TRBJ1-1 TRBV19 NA TGTGCCAGTAGTCCCCGCCGGGGCGGGAACACTGAAGCTTTCTTT CASSPRRGGNTEAFF
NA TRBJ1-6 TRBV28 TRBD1 TGTGCCACACGACAGGGGAGTTCACCCCTCCACTTT CATRQGSSPLHF